This T cell receptor (beta chain) comes out of a study of blood T cell repertoires in COVID-19. Across the whole study: The United States, Italy and Spain were the sources of the acute and convalescent COVID-19 samples.

Original processing notes: Quantification of nucleated cells was approximated via reference gene primer amplification. Data came from immunoSEQ multiplex PCR; TCRdb stores just in-frame clones and leaves some out. The V and J calls and clone size come from that table; D and trimming were worked out from the DNA. The profile shows around 68,000 clones, around nine tenths of them singletons. Trimming took 10 bases from V and 3 from J; bases not matched to a gene: 4. CDR3 length equals 13 residues. Germline loops: CDR1 WNHNN, CDR2 SYGVQD (reference sequence). This clone was counted between two and nine times.

This TCR was sampled from a human donor in a cohort sampled during active COVID-19. Sequenced: peripheral blood. V and J are TRBV10-1 and TRBJ1-4; 8 bases align to TRBD1. The CDR3 is CANQGAANEKLFF. The DNA for the CDR3 is TGCGCCAACCAGGGGGCTGCTAATGAAAAACTGTTTTTT.